This paragraph covers one T cell receptor beta chain sequence. No antigen is known for it. The sample is drawn from a study of T cell responses to AZD1222 COVID-19 vaccine. Study-level findings and limits: Spike-wide coverage was observed for vaccine-associated CD4 TCRs, with dominant responses at 160-218 and 743-854. The study found Spike-specific TCR breadth and depth rose after two AZD1222 doses. Clonal diversity was possibly underestimated; the donors were predominantly white British and more often female.

Assay: immunoSEQ multiplex PCR; the TCRdb copy retains only in-frame clones and omits some. The table has about 140,000 clones, 80% to 90% seen once. CDR1 is SGHDN, CDR2 FVKESK, per germline. J gave up 2 bases and V 2 bases, and 2 bases lay outside the gene matches. The CDR3 length is 15 residues. V gene TRBV14 combines with J gene TRBJ1-3, with 8 bases identical to TRBD1. The material was peripheral blood, obtained on day 0 of AZD1222 vaccination. This receptor was identified in an adult in good health. DNA of the CDR3: TGTGCCAGCAGCCAATGGACAGGGACTGGAAACACCATATATTTT. Encoded protein: CASSQWTGTGNTIYF.